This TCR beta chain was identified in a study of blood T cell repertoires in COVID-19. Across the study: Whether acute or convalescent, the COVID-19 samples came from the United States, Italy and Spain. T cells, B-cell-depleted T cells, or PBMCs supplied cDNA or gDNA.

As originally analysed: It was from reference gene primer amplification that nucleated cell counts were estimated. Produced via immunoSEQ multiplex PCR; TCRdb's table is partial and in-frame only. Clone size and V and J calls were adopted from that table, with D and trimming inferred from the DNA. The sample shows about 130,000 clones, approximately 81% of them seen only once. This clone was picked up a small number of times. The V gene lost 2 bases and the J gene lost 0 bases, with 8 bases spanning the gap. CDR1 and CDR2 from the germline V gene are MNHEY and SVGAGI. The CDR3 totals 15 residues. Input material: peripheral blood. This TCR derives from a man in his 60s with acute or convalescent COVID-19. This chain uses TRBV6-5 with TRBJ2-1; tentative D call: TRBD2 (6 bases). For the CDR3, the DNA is TGTGCCAGCAGTTACGAGGGAGGCTCCTACAATGAGCAGTTCTTC. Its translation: CASSYEGGSYNEQFF.